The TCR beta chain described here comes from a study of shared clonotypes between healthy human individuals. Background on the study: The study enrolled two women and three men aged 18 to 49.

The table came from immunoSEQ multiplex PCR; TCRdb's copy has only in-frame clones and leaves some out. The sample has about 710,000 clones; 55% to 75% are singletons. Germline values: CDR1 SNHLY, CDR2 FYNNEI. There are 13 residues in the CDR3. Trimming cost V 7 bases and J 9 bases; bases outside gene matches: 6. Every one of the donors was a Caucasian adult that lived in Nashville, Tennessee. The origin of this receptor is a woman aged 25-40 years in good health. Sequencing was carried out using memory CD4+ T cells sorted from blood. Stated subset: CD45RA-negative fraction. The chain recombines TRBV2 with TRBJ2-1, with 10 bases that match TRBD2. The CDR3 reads CASTPGLASEQFF. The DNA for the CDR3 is TGTGCCAGCACTCCGGGACTAGCGTCTGAGCAGTTCTTC.